This T cell receptor (beta chain) originates from a study of shared clonotypes between healthy human individuals. The CDR3 totals 16 residues. CDR1 and CDR2 (germline): SGHDT, YYEEEE. The V and J ends lost 1 base and 0 bases respectively, with 11 bases between them. With regard to this clone: Antigen unknown.

Notes on the study in general: Tissues were not sampled, only blood, and their repertoires likely differ.

Data came from immunoSEQ multiplex PCR; TCRdb stores just in-frame clones and leaves some out. The repertoire consists of around 99,000 clones, with approximately 75% occurring once and the leading ten covering 50%. The chain combines TRBV5-6 with TRBJ1-5; D unclear. The origin of this receptor is a man aged 25-45 years in good health. What was sequenced was memory CD8+ T cells sorted from blood. Documented subset: CD45RO+ cells pooled with CCR7-negative TemRA cells. CDR3 DNA sequence: TGTGCCAGCAGCTTGAACGGGGATTATAGCAATCAGCCCCAGCATTTT. Translating it yields CASSLNGDYSNQPQHF.